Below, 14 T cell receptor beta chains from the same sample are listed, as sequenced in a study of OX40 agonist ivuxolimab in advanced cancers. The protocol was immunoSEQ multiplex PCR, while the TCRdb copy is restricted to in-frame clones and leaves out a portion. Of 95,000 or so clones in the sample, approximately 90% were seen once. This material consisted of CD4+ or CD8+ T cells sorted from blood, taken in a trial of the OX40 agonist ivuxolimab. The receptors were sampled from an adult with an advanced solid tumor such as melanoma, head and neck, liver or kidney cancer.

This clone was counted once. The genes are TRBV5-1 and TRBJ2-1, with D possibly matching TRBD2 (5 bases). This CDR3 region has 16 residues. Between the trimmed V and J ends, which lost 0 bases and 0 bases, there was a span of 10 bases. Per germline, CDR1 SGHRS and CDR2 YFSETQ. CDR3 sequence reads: CASSLAGVSSYNEQFF. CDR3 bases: TGCGCCAGCAGCTTGGCCGGGGTGAGCTCCTACAATGAGCAGTTCTTC.

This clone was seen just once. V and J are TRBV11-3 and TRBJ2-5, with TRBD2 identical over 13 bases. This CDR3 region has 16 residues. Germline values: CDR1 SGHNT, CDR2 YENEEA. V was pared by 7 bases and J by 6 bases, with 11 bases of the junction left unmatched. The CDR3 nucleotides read TGTGCCAGCACCTCTACACTAGCGGGAGGGGGAAAGACCCAGTACTTC. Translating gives CASTSTLAGGGKTQYF.

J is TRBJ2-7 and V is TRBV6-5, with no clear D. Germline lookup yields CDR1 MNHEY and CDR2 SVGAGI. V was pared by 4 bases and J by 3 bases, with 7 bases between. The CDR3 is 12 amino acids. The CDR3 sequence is CASSSRLYEQYF. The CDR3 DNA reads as TGTGCCAGCAGTTCCCGACTCTACGAGCAGTACTTC.

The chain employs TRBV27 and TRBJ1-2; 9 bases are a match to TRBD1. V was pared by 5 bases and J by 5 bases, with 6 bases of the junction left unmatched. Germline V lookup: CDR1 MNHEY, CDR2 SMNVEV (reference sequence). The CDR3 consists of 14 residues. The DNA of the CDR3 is TGTGCCAGCAGTCCCCCCGACAGGGGGTATGGCTACACCTTC. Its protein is CASSPPDRGYGYTF.

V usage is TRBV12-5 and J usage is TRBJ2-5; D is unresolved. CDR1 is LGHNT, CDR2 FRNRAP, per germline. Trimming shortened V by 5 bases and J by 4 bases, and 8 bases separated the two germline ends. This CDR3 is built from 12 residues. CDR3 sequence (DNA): TGTGCTAGTGGTCCGCAAGCAGAGACCCAGTACTTC. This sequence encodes CASGPQAETQYF.

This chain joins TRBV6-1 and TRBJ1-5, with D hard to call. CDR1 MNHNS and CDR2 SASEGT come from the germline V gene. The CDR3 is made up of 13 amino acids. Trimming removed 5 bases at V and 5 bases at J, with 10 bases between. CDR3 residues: CASSPVEDQPQHF. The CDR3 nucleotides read TGTGCCAGCAGTCCGGTGGAAGATCAGCCCCAGCATTTT.

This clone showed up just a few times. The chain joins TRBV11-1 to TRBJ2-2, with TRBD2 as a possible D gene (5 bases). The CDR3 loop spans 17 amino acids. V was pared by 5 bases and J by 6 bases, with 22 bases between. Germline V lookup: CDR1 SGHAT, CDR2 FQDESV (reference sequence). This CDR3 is CASSTVGRAQYAGELFF. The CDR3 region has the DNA TGTGCCAGCAGCACCGTGGGGAGAGCCCAGTACGCCGGGGAGCTGTTTTTT. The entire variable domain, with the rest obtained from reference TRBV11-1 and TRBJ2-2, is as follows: EAEVAQSPRYKITEKSQAVAFWCDPISGHATLYWYRQILGQGPELLVQFQDESVVDDSQLPKDRFSAERLKGVDSTLKIQPAELGDSAMYLCASSTVGRAQYAGELFFGEGSRLTVL.

The DNA for the CDR3 is TGTGCCAGCAGTTTACGGGTCATGGGTTCTGAAGCTTTCTTT. It is translated as CASSLRVMGSEAFF. This chain connects TRBV27 to TRBJ1-1; D ambiguous. This CDR3 has 14 residues. V shed 2 bases and J shed 6 bases, with 13 bases lying between them. Germline V gene data show CDR1 as MNHEY and CDR2 as SMNVEV (reference sequence).

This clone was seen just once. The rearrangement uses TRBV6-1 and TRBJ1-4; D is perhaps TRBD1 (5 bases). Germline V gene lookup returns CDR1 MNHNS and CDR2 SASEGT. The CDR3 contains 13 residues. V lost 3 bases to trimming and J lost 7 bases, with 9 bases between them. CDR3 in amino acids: CASSDGGGEKLFF. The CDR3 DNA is TGTGCCAGCAGTGACGGGGGGGGTGAAAAACTGTTTTTT.

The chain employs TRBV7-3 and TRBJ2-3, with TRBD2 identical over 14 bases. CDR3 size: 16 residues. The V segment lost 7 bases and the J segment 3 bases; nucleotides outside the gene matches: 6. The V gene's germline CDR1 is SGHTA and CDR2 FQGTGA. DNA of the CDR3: TGTGCCAGCACCCCCAGACTAGCGGGGGGGACAGATACGCAGTATTTT. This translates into CASTPRLAGGTDTQYF.

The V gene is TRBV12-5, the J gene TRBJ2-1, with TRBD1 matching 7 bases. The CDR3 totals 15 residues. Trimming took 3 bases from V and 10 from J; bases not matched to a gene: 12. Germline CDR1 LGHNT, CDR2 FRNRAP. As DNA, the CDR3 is TGTGCTAGTGGTTTATGGGACAGTCTCCTACGGGAGCAGTTCTTC. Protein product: CASGLWDSLLREQFF.

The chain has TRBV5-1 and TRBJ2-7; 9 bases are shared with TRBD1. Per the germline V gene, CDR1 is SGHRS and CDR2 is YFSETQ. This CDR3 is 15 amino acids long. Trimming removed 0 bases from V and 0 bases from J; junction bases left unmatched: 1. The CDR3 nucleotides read TGCGCCAGCAGCTTGGGGGGACAGGGCTCCTACGAGCAGTACTTC. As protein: CASSLGGQGSYEQYF. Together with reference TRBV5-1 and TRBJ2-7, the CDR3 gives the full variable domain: KAGVTQTPRYLIKTRGQQVTLSCSPISGHRSVSWYQQTPGQGLQFLFEYFSETQRNKGNFPGRFSGRQFSNSRSEMNVSTLELGDSALYLCASSLGGQGSYEQYFGPGTRLTVT.

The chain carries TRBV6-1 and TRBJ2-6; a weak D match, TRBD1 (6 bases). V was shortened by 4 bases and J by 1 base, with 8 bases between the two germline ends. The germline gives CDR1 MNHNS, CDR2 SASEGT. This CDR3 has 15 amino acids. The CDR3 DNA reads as TGTGCCAGCAGTGGAACAGGGTCTGGGGCCAACGTCCTGACTTTC. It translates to CASSGTGSGANVLTF.

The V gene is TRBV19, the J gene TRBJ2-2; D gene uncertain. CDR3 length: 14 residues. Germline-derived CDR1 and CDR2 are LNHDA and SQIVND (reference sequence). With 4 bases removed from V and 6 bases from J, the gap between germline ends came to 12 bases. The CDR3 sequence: CASSKGFFPGELFF. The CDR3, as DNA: TGTGCCAGTAGTAAAGGGTTTTTTCCCGGGGAGCTGTTTTTT.